A selection of T cell receptor beta chains follows, all from one sample in a study of beta chain features in type 1 diabetes. Some clones are missing from TCRdb's copy, which holds only in-frame ones; the method was immunoSEQ multiplex PCR. Among 240,000 or so clones listed, around 65% were seen once. The sequenced material came from naive CD4+ T cells from blood. Every receptor here comes from a man aged 25-45 years in good health. The CDR3 runs from the conserved cysteine through the conserved F or W. D genes are given only for firm matches. Not every row has a clone size; where given, it reads once, few, many or a size class.

V gene	D gene	J gene	clone size	CDR3 length	CDR3 DNA	CDR3 protein
TRBV29-1	TRBD1	TRBJ2-3	few	12	TGCAGCGTTGAAGATTGGGACAGGGGAGAGTATTTT	CSVEDWDRGEYF
TRBV20-1	.	TRBJ2-5	.	11	TGCAGTGCTAGTGGGGGGGAGACCCAGTACTTC	CSASGGETQYF
TRBV29-1	.	TRBJ2-6	.	15	TGCAGCGTCGAGGAGGGAACCTCTGGGGCCAACGTCCTGACTTTC	CSVEEGTSGANVLTF
TRBV18	TRBD1	TRBJ1-2	few	13	TGTGCCAGCTCGCCGGGACAGGGCCATGGCTACACCTTC	CASSPGQGHGYTF
TRBV18	.	TRBJ2-3	few	15	TGTGCCAGCTCACCATTCCCACAGGGAGGGGATACGCAGTATTTT	CASSPFPQGGDTQYF
TRBV7-9	.	TRBJ2-7	few	14	TGTGCCAGCAGTTTCAGCCAGCAGACCTACGAGCAGTACTTC	CASSFSQQTYEQYF
TRBV28	.	TRBJ2-4	.	14	TGTGCCAGCAGACCCAAATTAGCCAAAAACATTCAGTACTTC	CASRPKLAKNIQYF
TRBV7-2	.	TRBJ2-3	.	15	TGTGCCAGCAGCTTATCACCCGGGTCTGGGGATACGCAGTATTTT	CASSLSPGSGDTQYF
TRBV30	.	TRBJ1-1	.	12	TGTGCCTGGGGAAGGGTGAACACTGAAGCTTTCTTT	CAWGRVNTEAFF
TRBV30	.	TRBJ2-7	.	12	TGTGCCTGGAGTGCGACAGGCCTCGAGCAGTACTTC	CAWSATGLEQYF
TRBV7-9	.	TRBJ2-7	.	14	TGTGCCAGCAGCTACTCCTTACTGGGGACGGAGCAGTACTTC	CASSYSLLGTEQYF
TRBV5-6	.	TRBJ2-7	.	13	TGTGCCAGCAGTCATGGAGGTAGGCACGAGCAGTACTTC	CASSHGGRHEQYF
TRBV4-3	TRBD2	TRBJ2-3	.	17	TGCGCCAGCAGCCAAGATTCGCTAGCGGGAGCCACAGATACGCAGTATTTT	CASSQDSLAGATDTQYF
TRBV5-4	.	TRBJ1-1	.	14	TGTGCCAGCAGCTCCCAATTGGTGAACACTGAAGCTTTCTTT	CASSSQLVNTEAFF
TRBV11-2	.	TRBJ2-2	.	17	TGTGCCAGCAGCTTAGCCTCCCCAGGGAGGTACACCGGGGAGCTGTTTTTT	CASSLASPGRYTGELFF
TRBV29-1	.	TRBJ2-2	few	13	TGCAGCGTTGGAGGACAGCATACCGGGGAGCTGTTTTTT	CSVGGQHTGELFF
TRBV19	.	TRBJ2-4	.	13	TGTGCCAGTAGTAGTGCGGCCAAAAACATTCAGTACTTC	CASSSAAKNIQYF
TRBV6-5	TRBD2	TRBJ2-7	.	15	TGTGCCAGCACCCGACTAGCGGGAGGGCATGGCGAGCAGTACTTC	CASTRLAGGHGEQYF
TRBV7-2	.	TRBJ2-5	.	14	TGTGCCAGCAGCTTAGGAGGGTCACAAGAGACCCAGTACTTC	CASSLGGSQETQYF
TRBV30	.	TRBJ1-5	.	14	TGTGCCTGGAGTCTCGGGGAGCCCAATCAGCCCCAGCATTTT	CAWSLGEPNQPQHF
TRBV10-3	TRBD2	TRBJ2-1	.	16	TGTGCCATCAGTGAGTCGAGAGCGGGGTTATACAATGAGCAGTTCTTC	CAISESRAGLYNEQFF
TRBV30	.	TRBJ1-1	few	14	TGTGCCTGGAATGAGGGAATCCCTGGAACTGAAGCTTTCTTT	CAWNEGIPGTEAFF
TRBV6-1	.	TRBJ2-3	.	13	TGTGCCAGCAGTGAACATTACACAGATACGCAGTATTTT	CASSEHYTDTQYF
TRBV10-3	TRBD2	TRBJ2-7	once	15	TGTGCCATCAGTGGTCGACTAGCGGGAGTACACGAGCAGTACTTC	CAISGRLAGVHEQYF
TRBV29-1	TRBD2	TRBJ2-5	few	13	TGCAGCGCCCAGCGGGAGTGGGGAGAGACCCAGTACTTC	CSAQREWGETQYF
TRBV20-1	.	TRBJ2-7	once	11	TGCAGTGCTAGAGACCACTACGAGCAGTACTTC	CSARDHYEQYF
TRBV23-1	TRBD1	TRBJ1-2	.	15	TGCGCCAGCAGTCAATCGACAGGGGAGCCTTATGGCTACACCTTC	CASSQSTGEPYGYTF
TRBV7-2	.	TRBJ2-2	once	16	TGTGCCAGCAGCCGTCGCAGTGATCCCTTCACCGGGGAGCTGTTTTTT	CASSRRSDPFTGELFF
TRBV9	.	TRBJ2-7	.	8	TGTGCCAGCAGCGTGGCGTACTTC	CASSVAYF
TRBV4-3	TRBD1	TRBJ1-1	.	14	TGCGCCAGCAGCCAAGAACAGGGGTACACTGAAGCTTTCTTT	CASSQEQGYTEAFF
TRBV2	.	TRBJ2-6	.	13	TGTGCCAGCAGTGAAGGTATAGCCAACGTCCTGACTTTC	CASSEGIANVLTF
TRBV10-3	.	TRBJ2-7	.	12	TGTGCCATCAGCTCGTTGGGGAACGAGCAGTACTTC	CAISSLGNEQYF
TRBV7-7	.	TRBJ2-3	.	14	TGTGCCAGCAGCGTCCTTCCCGGGGAAGATACGCAGTATTTT	CASSVLPGEDTQYF
TRBV30	.	TRBJ2-1	few	13	TGTGCCTGGAGTGTACAGAGTGGTTATGAGCAGTTCTTC	CAWSVQSGYEQFF
TRBV10-3	.	TRBJ2-6	few	18	TGTGCCATCAGAGAGGGGGACACAGCTTACTCTGGGGCCAACGTCCTGACTTTC	CAIREGDTAYSGANVLTF
TRBV18	.	TRBJ2-5	.	13	TGTGCCAGCTCACCACGCGGAGCCGAGACCCAGTACTTC	CASSPRGAETQYF
TRBV5-1	TRBD1	TRBJ2-7	.	14	TGCGCCAGCAGCTTGACAGGACAGGGATACGAGCAGTACTTC	CASSLTGQGYEQYF
TRBV30	TRBD1	TRBJ1-2	few	12	TGTGCCTGGACTGAGACAGGGTATGGCTACACCTTC	CAWTETGYGYTF
TRBV30	.	TRBJ2-1	few	13	TGTGCCTGGAGTGGGCAGCCCTACAATGAGCAGTTCTTC	CAWSGQPYNEQFF
TRBV7-2	.	TRBJ2-7	.	13	TGTGCCAGCAGCTTAGTGTCTCTCGGCGAGCAGTACTTC	CASSLVSLGEQYF
TRBV4-2	.	TRBJ1-4	.	14	TGTGCCAGCAGCCCGAACGGGGCGGGTGAAAAACTGTTTTTT	CASSPNGAGEKLFF
TRBV5-4	TRBD2	TRBJ2-3	.	16	TGTGCCAGCAGCGCACGGACTAGCGGGAGAGGAGATACGCAGTATTTT	CASSARTSGRGDTQYF
TRBV30	.	TRBJ2-3	.	14	TGTGCCTTTCAAGGACTGGGAGGTCCAGATACGCAGTATTTT	CAFQGLGGPDTQYF
TRBV30	.	TRBJ1-1	few	11	TGTGCCTGGAGTGCGCTGGAGGAAGCTTTCTTT	CAWSALEEAFF
TRBV6-6	.	TRBJ2-3	.	16	TGTGCCAGCAGCCTGGGCCCTGGCAAGAAAGGAGATACGCAGTATTTT	CASSLGPGKKGDTQYF
TRBV7-9	.	TRBJ1-2	.	12	TGTGCCAGCAGCCTACAGAACTATGGCTACACCTTC	CASSLQNYGYTF
TRBV7-9	TRBD2	TRBJ2-1	few	15	TGTGCCAGCAGCTTCAAAGCGGGATGGTCTGATGAGCAGTTCTTC	CASSFKAGWSDEQFF
TRBV20-1	.	TRBJ2-1	once	10	TGCAGTGCTACCTACAATGAGCAGTTCTTC	CSATYNEQFF
TRBV27	TRBD2	TRBJ2-3	.	15	TGTGCCAGCAGTCCATTAGCGGGAGGGGCAGATACGCAGTATTTT	CASSPLAGGADTQYF
TRBV10-3	.	TRBJ1-5	.	12	TGTGCCATCAGTGATTCAGATCAGCCCCAGCATTTT	CAISDSDQPQHF
TRBV10-3	TRBD1	TRBJ2-1	.	15	TGTGCCATCAGCCGAGGCACAGGGGAATACAATGAGCAGTTCTTC	CAISRGTGEYNEQFF
TRBV30	.	TRBJ2-7	.	12	TGTGCCTGGAGTGCGGCTTTTAACGAGCAGTACTTC	CAWSAAFNEQYF
TRBV29-1	.	TRBJ2-2	.	13	TGCAGCGTTGAGGTCAGGGCGACCGGGGAGCTGTTTTTT	CSVEVRATGELFF
TRBV30	TRBD1	TRBJ2-2	few	14	TGTGCCTGGACCCGGGACAGCAACACCGGGGAGCTGTTTTTT	CAWTRDSNTGELFF
TRBV1	.	TRBJ2-6	.	17	TGCACCAGCAGCCAGGAGCCGAGGGAGTCTGGGGCCAACGTCCTGACTTTC	CTSSQEPRESGANVLTF